A single T cell receptor (beta chain) is shown here with its context. In germline, CDR1 is SGHVS, CDR2 FQNEAQ. The ends lost 4 bases at V and 7 bases at J; junction bases unmatched: 5. CDR3 length equals 14 residues. They ran version v3.0 of the immunoSEQ assay at survey level. Sequencing used immunoSEQ multiplex PCR; TCRdb keeps in-frame clones, though not all of them. The data show around 25,000 clones, with about 80% seen just once and about 11% held by the top ten. The data stem from a study of long-term antiretroviral therapy in people with HIV. The material was unsorted PBMCs, obtained 1.1 years before starting antiretroviral therapy. This receptor was obtained from a woman aged 40 to 50 with HIV. The chain uses TRBV7-8 and TRBJ2-7, with 12 bases matching TRBD2. The DNA of the CDR3 is TGTGCCAGCAGCTATTGGACTAGCGGGAATGAGCAGTACTTC. It specifies CASSYWTSGNEQYF.